One sample yielded the 9 T cell receptor beta chains listed below, sequenced in a study of siplizumab effects on memory and regulatory T cells. TCRdb keeps only in-frame clones here, not all; method: immunoSEQ multiplex PCR. The table has about 19,000 clones, 44% seen once. For these receptors, no antigen is known. Cocultured for about six days at 37°C were the mixed lymphocyte reaction cells. The source material was CFSE-low (dividing) CD4+ T cells sorted from an allogeneic mixed lymphocyte reaction. These receptors all come from a human donor in good health; the cells came from an allogeneic mixed lymphocyte reaction. Some clones in this sample may be carry-over from other donors' samples.

The V gene is TRBV9, the J gene TRBJ2-1, with 10 bases matching TRBD2. Germline CDR1 and CDR2: SGDLS and YYNGEE. This CDR3 is built from 14 residues. The CDR3 DNA reads as TGTGCAAGCGGGGGGGCTTTAAGCTACAATGAGCAGTTCTTC. The encoded protein is CASGGALSYNEQFF.

This clone was counted between two and nine times. The CDR3 DNA reads as TGTGCCAGCAGTTTTTTGGGGACAGGATATAGAGAGACCCAGTACTTC. Encoded protein: CASSFLGTGYRETQYF. The V and J genes are TRBV27 and TRBJ2-5; 8 positions match TRBD1. Per the germline V gene, CDR1 is MNHEY and CDR2 is SMNVEV (reference sequence). There are 16 residues in the CDR3. Germline trimming cut 3 bases from V and 4 bases from J; bases unmatched to any gene: 10.

This chain joins TRBV18 and TRBJ1-4; D uncertain. Germline CDR1 reads KGHSH; CDR2 reads LQKENI. This CDR3 spans 14 amino acids. With 6 bases removed from V and 0 bases from J, the gap between germline ends came to 8 bases. The CDR3 region has the DNA TGTGCCAGCTCTCCTGGCACAACTAATGAAAAACTGTTTTTT. Translated, it gives CASSPGTTNEKLFF.

This chain connects TRBV4-1 to TRBJ1-1, with D perhaps TRBD1 (5 bases). Trimming left V 4 bases short and J 6 bases short, with 18 bases between. CDR3 size: 15 residues. CDR1 is MGHRA and CDR2 is YSYEKL in the germline V gene. The CDR3 DNA reads TGCGCCAGCAGCCTCCCCCGGGTCGGACACTCTGAAGCTTTCTTT. This codes for CASSLPRVGHSEAFF.

The rearrangement uses TRBV25-1 and TRBJ2-5, with 8 bases lining up with TRBD1. The germline V gene has CDR1 MGHDK and CDR2 SYGVNS. The length of the CDR3 is 16 residues. V shed 4 bases and J 5 bases; nucleotides not matched to a gene: 12. The CDR3 loop reads CASSVLGTGSHETQYF. The CDR3 bases are TGTGCCAGCAGTGTCCTCGGGACAGGAAGCCACGAGACCCAGTACTTC.

This clone is classed as medium-sized (0.01 to 0.1%). This chain joins TRBV10-3 and TRBJ1-2; D remains unclear. The CDR3 totals 15 residues. The germline V gene has CDR1 ENHRY and CDR2 SYGVKD. The V and J ends lost 7 bases and 3 bases respectively, with 18 bases between them. CDR3 sequence: CAIKNRLVLDYGYTF. The DNA for the CDR3 is TGTGCCATCAAAAACAGACTTGTTCTCGACTATGGCTACACCTTC.

This clone was detected a few times. The chain recombines TRBV19 with TRBJ2-3; the D is unclear. Germline lookup yields CDR1 LNHDA and CDR2 SQIVND (reference sequence). The CDR3 is made up of 15 amino acids. Trimming stripped 2 bases from V and 2 bases from J, with 11 bases between. In nucleotides, the CDR3 is TGTGCCAGTAGTATATTGGGGTTCCCCACAGATACGCAGTATTTT. As protein: CASSILGFPTDTQYF. The entire variable domain, with the rest obtained from reference TRBV19 and TRBJ2-3, is as follows: DGGITQSPKYLFRKEGQNVTLSCEQNLNHDAMYWYRQDPGQGLRLIYYSQIVNDFQKGDIAEGYSVSREKKESFPLTVTSAQKNPTAFYLCASSILGFPTDTQYFGPGTRLTVL.

The chain has TRBV7-2 and TRBJ2-7; 7 nucleotides match TRBD2. J was trimmed by 0 bases and V by 5 bases; bases with no gene match: 7. Germline V gives CDR1 SGHTA, CDR2 FQGNSA. CDR3 size: 15 residues. The CDR3 DNA follows: TGTGCCAGCAGCCTCACTAGCGCGAACTCCTACGAGCAGTACTTC. Encoded protein: CASSLTSANSYEQYF.

Regarding this clone: An end of the junction does not agree with germline; a read error may underlie this. The rearrangement joins TRBV30 to TRBJ2-1, with no clear D. The germline V gene encodes CDR1 GTSNPN and CDR2 SVGIG (reference sequence). This CDR3 is built from 13 residues. The CDR3 reads CAWSVWAYTEQFF. CDR3 DNA sequence: TGTGCCTGGAGTGTATGGGCTTACACTGAGCAGTTCTTC. Full variable domain (rest looked up from reference TRBV30 and TRBJ2-1): SQTIHQWPATLVQPVGSPLSLECTVEGTSNPNLYWYRQAAGRGLQLLFYSVGIGQISSEVPQNLSASRPQDRQFILSSKKLLLSDSGFYLCAWSVWAYTEQFFGPGTRLTVL.